This TCR beta chain is drawn from a study of CD8+ T cells in alopecia areata. Study in general: The drug, oral tofacitinib, was given to treated patients at 5 to 10 mg twice daily.

RNA, once extracted, was reverse transcribed into cDNA for use as the sequencing template. Sequenced by immunoSEQ multiplex PCR; TCRdb stores in-frame clones only, minus some. This sample has about 140,000 clones, with 51% found just once. V shed 8 bases and J 4 bases; nucleotides not matched to a gene: 7. CDR1 is SQVTM, CDR2 ANQGSEA, per germline. This CDR3 is built from 13 residues. The receptor comes from a human donor with alopecia areata. This material consisted of CD4+ T cells sorted from blood, taken at week 0. The chain joins TRBV29-1 to TRBJ2-3; the match to TRBD1 covers 9 bases. The CDR3 sequence: CSFQTGGADTQYF. CDR3 nucleotides: TGCAGCTTCCAGACAGGGGGGGCAGATACGCAGTATTTT.